This T cell receptor (beta chain) was obtained from a study of blood T cell repertoires in COVID-19. The overall study: Sites across the United States, Italy and Spain contributed samples from acute and convalescent COVID-19. Nucleic acid was either cDNA or gDNA, and it came from T cells, B-cell-depleted T cells, or PBMCs.

Profiling relied on immunoSEQ multiplex PCR, and the TCRdb table lists in-frame clones only, not all of them. This table has 200,000 to 250,000 clones, 88% appearing once. Germline-derived CDR1 and CDR2 are KGHSH and LQKENI. V dropped 5 bases and J dropped 0 bases, with 13 bases sitting between them. The length of the CDR3 is 16 residues. The sequenced sample consisted of peripheral blood. The clonotype comes from a woman aged 60-70 years with acute or convalescent COVID-19. This chain connects TRBV18 to TRBJ2-2; the D gene is possibly TRBD2 (6 bases). In DNA, the CDR3 is TGTGCCAGCTCAAAGACTAGTAGGCCGAACACCGGGGAGCTGTTTTTT. Its protein is CASSKTSRPNTGELFF.